The following is a T cell receptor beta chain sequence with its context. This sample stems from a study of blood T cell repertoires in COVID-19. Study-level information: From the United States, Italy and Spain came samples of acute and convalescent COVID-19.

Authors' data handling: Amplifying reference gene primers gave estimates of nucleated cell counts. Data came from immunoSEQ multiplex PCR; TCRdb stores just in-frame clones and leaves some out. V and J calls and clone size are as listed in that table; D and trimming were resolved from the DNA. The table shows 95,000 to 100,000 clones, with around 90% occurring only once. The TCR sequence derives from a human donor with COVID-19, enrolled during active disease. The donor label of this sample is uncertain. Sequenced sample: peripheral blood.

The CDR3 loop is CASSYFDSNGNTIYF. The CDR3 coding sequence is TGTGCCAGCAGTTACTTCGACAGCAATGGAAACACCATATATTTT. The gene calls are TRBV6-5 and TRBJ1-3, with TRBD1 as a possible D gene (5 bases). Germline-derived CDR1 and CDR2 are MNHEY and SVGAGI. This CDR3 spans 15 amino acids. Trimming took 1 base from V and 3 from J, leaving 10 bases between them.